This entry concerns a single T cell receptor beta chain. Its antigen remains undetermined. No per-base quality is available; no much larger clone lies one base away. Library construction relied on the immunoSEQ multiplex PCR assay. In most patients, genomic DNA was isolated using the Qiagen DNeasy Blood and Tissue Kit and sent frozen to Adaptive Biotechnologies for TCR sequencing. For most patients, high-throughput TCR-beta CDR3 sequencing of genomic DNA was performed by Adaptive Biotechnologies. For the original study's pipeline: TCR sequencing data for roughly 20 patients were retrieved from Adaptive's ImmunoSEQ software; three other patients were processed with MiXCR and VDJtools. CD4 versus CD8 sorting errors were corrected by removing sequences found in both subsets at a frequency ratio below 5:1. CDR3 nucleotide sequences shared between donor and recipient were removed because the origin of such sequences could not be assigned. At least 2-fold expansion over unstimulated cells and a minimum CFSE-low frequency of 0.002% (template counts) or 0.001% (read counts) were required for clones to be classified as alloreactive. A clone was considered mappable if detected in the sequenced pre-transplant spleen, lymph node, or MLR CFSE-low populations of the donor or recipient. Cumulative frequency of alloreactive clones was calculated as a percentage of all sequences weighted by copy number. Drawn from immuneACCESS, this table holds only the in-frame rearrangements with V and J called that TCRdb kept. Clones are partly lost; checked studies trace under half to an unresolved V gene and leave the rest unexplained. V, J and clone size were drawn from that table, and D and trimming were deduced from the DNA. This sample lists 80,000 to 95,000 clones; 75% to 95% were detected once. Approximately 6% of the sample rests with the top ten.

The sample comes from a study of graft-versus-host responses after intestinal transplantation (dated by TCRdb to the early 2020s). For the wider study: Multivisceral, liver-intestinal, or isolated intestinal transplants were received by the recipients. After intestinal transplantation, graft-versus-host and host-versus-graft alloreactive T cell clones in the graft, circulation and bone marrow were tracked using bulk TCR-beta CDR3 sequencing. Every recipient was given anti-thymocyte globulin induction, followed by approximately three years of maintenance tacrolimus and steroids. Rather than going through the commercial service, samples from a few later patients were sequenced in-house on an Illumina MiSeq and processed with MiXCR. Of the 20 to 25 intestinal transplant recipients enrolled in the cohort, one of whom was a retransplant, 3 patients without pretransplant specimens were excluded. A peak of at least 4% donor T cells among recipient peripheral blood mononuclear cells was the definition used for donor T cell macrochimerism. To identify alloreactive clones, pre-transplant mixed lymphocyte reaction products were sequenced and compared with unstimulated pre-transplant donor and recipient T cells. General conclusions and limits of the study: Patients with donor T cell macrochimerism had high GvH to HvG T cell clonal ratios in their allografts. Conclusions were limited by the relatively low number and heterogeneity of intestinal transplant patients. GvH clones were found in recipient bone marrow, and some of the GvH clones appeared earlier in ileal mucosa or blood, which is consistent with an intestinal mucosal origin. Peak levels of circulating GvH clones were associated with declines in HvG clones early after transplant.

Based on the germline V gene, the CDR1 and CDR2 sequences are MNHEY and SVGAGI. V gives up 6 bases and J gives up 10 bases, and the segment between their germline ends measures 22 bases. Including the terminal cysteine and phenylalanine, the CDR3 comprises 15 residues. CDR3 DNA only is kept here, 45 bases in frame from base 1. The time point label for this specimen denotes: cells obtained before transplantation from donor or recipient. CD3+CD4+ and CD3+CD8+ populations were FACS-sorted from unstimulated pre-transplant donor and recipient cells taken from spleen or lymph nodes. This chain is built from TRBV6-5 and TRBJ2-1; D gene: possibly TRBD2, on 6 matching bases. The sequence was collected from a human donor who received an intestinal transplant. Source: unstimulated CD8+ T cells sorted from spleen or lymph node cells, taken before intestinal transplant. The DNA reads TGTGCCAGCAGCCCATCCGGAGGGACCCTTCAGGAGCAGTTCTTC. It codes for CASSPSGGTLQEQFF.